This T cell receptor beta chain was retrieved from a study of blood T cell repertoires in COVID-19. Turning to the study itself: The United States, Italy and Spain provided the acute and convalescent COVID-19 samples. PBMCs, B-cell-depleted T cells, or T cells provided the cDNA or gDNA that made up the material.

Profiled with immunoSEQ multiplex PCR; TCRdb holds only in-frame clones, not every one. This sample has about 300,000 clones, with roughly 89% found just once. The receptor was isolated from a woman in her twenties or thirties with COVID-19, enrolled during active disease. Sequencing input: peripheral blood.

CDR3 sequence (DNA): TGTGCCAGCTCACCGGGGCAGGGGGGCTCACCCCTCCACTTT. Encoded protein: CASSPGQGGSPLHF. The J gene is TRBJ1-6, the V gene TRBV18, with 7 bases fitting TRBD1. The CDR3 is 14 residues long. V trimming: 3 bases; J trimming: 10 bases; junction bases outside the gene matches: 6. Germline CDR1 reads KGHSH; CDR2 reads LQKENI.